A single sample gave rise to the 19 T cell receptor beta chains below, sequenced in a study of response to subunit inactivated influenza vaccine. TCRdb re-analysed the RT-PCR reads in MiXCR, keeping a single row per CDR3 protein. The data show more than 200,000 distinct CDR3 sequences, with more than 9% seen just once and over 6.5% held by the top ten. Material: non-naive T cells sorted from PBMCs, obtained roughly 15 days before vaccination. All receptors derive from a middle-aged man who received an inactivated influenza vaccine.

About this clonotype itself: A single base separates this from a much larger clone, so it may be a read error. The V gene is TRBV6-1, the J gene TRBJ1-1; a weak D match, TRBD1 (6 bases). Trimming shortened V by 7 bases and J by 4 bases, and 16 bases separated the two germline ends. CDR1 and CDR2 from the germline V gene are MNHNS and SASEGT. The CDR3 totals 14 residues. The DNA for the CDR3 is TGTGCCAGCACGAAGGAGGGGGGGCTCACTGAAGCTTTCTTT. Translated, it gives CASTKEGGLTEAFF.

This clonotype came up many times. The rearrangement uses TRBV20-1 and TRBJ1-1; no clear D. CDR1 is DFQATT and CDR2 is SNEGSKA in the germline V gene (reference sequence). The CDR3 covers 12 residues. V lost 6 bases to trimming and J lost 1 base, with 9 bases between them. The CDR3 nucleotides read TGCAGTGCCAAGACGGAGAACACTGAAGCTTTCTTT. Protein sequence: CSAKTENTEAFF.

This clonotype came up a few times. The genes are TRBV10-3 and TRBJ2-3; D is perhaps TRBD2 (5 bases). The V and J ends lost 3 bases and 11 bases respectively, with 12 bases between them. The CDR3 sequence is 12 residues long. Germline CDR1 is ENHRY and CDR2 is SYGVKD. The DNA for the CDR3 is TGTGCCATCAGTGACACACCCGGAGGGCAGTATTTT. Translating it yields CAISDTPGGQYF.

This clonotype was seen many times. The chain employs TRBV3-1 and TRBJ2-7, with 9 bases fitting TRBD2. CDR3 length: 15 amino acids. CDR1 LGHDT and CDR2 YNNKEL come from the germline V gene (reference sequence). With V trimmed by 1 base and J by 4 bases, 5 bases remained unmatched. The CDR3 is CASSQASGNPYEQYF. The CDR3 DNA reads as TGTGCCAGCAGCCAAGCTAGCGGGAACCCTTACGAGCAGTACTTC.

This clonotype was counted many times. V gene TRBV6-2 or TRBV6-3 combines with J gene TRBJ1-5; D unresolved. Germline V lookup: CDR1 MNHEY, CDR2 SVGEGT. CDR3 length equals 14 residues. With 10 bases removed from V and 2 bases from J, the gap between germline ends came to 15 bases. In DNA form, the CDR3 reads TGTGCCATCCGAGGGTCCTCTCGCAATCAGCCCCAGCATTTT. Its protein is CAIRGSSRNQPQHF.

The chain is built from TRBV20-1 and TRBJ1-2, with 9 bases identical to TRBD1. Trimming removed 5 bases from V and 8 bases from J; junction bases left unmatched: 6. The CDR3 is 12 amino acids. Germline values: CDR1 DFQATT, CDR2 SNEGSKA (reference sequence). CDR3 DNA: TGCAGTGCTCGCACAGGGGGCCGGGGCTACACCTTC. It translates to CSARTGGRGYTF.

The chain joins TRBV12-3 or TRBV12-4 to TRBJ2-5; perhaps TRBD1 as D (6 bases). V lost 7 bases to trimming and J lost 4 bases, with 10 bases between them. There are 12 residues in the CDR3. The chain's CDR3 is CASMLGAETQYF. CDR3 nucleotides: TGTGCCAGCATGTTGGGGGCAGAGACCCAGTACTTC.

This clonotype appeared a few times. The chain uses TRBV11-2 and TRBJ2-6; 10 bases align to TRBD1. The germline V gene encodes CDR1 SGHAT and CDR2 FQNNGV. V was clipped by 4 bases and J by 1 base; unmatched bases: 7. This CDR3 is built from 18 residues. For the CDR3, the DNA is TGTGCCAGCAGCTCCAGGGACAGGGGTCCGTCTGGGGCCAACGTCCTGACTTTC. Its translation is CASSSRDRGPSGANVLTF.

This clonotype was counted ten times or more. V and J are TRBV7-2 and TRBJ1-1; D is uncertain. This CDR3 spans 13 amino acids. The germline V and J ends were trimmed by 4 bases and 3 bases, with 9 bases remaining between them. CDR1 SGHTA and CDR2 FQGNSA come from the germline V gene. Here the CDR3 DNA reads TGTGCCAGCAGCTCCGGGGTGTACACTGAAGCTTTCTTT. Translating gives CASSSGVYTEAFF.

The chain uses TRBV12-3 or TRBV12-4 and TRBJ2-3; no reliable D call. There are 13 residues in the CDR3. The ends were cut back, 7 bases at V and 0 bases at J, with 8 bases in the middle. The CDR3 region has the DNA TGTGCCAGCACCCGGATCAGCACAGATACGCAGTATTTT. Translated: CASTRISTDTQYF.

This sequence joins TRBV7-9 and TRBJ2-1, with D tentatively TRBD2 (5 bases). Germline V lookup: CDR1 SEHNR, CDR2 FQNEAQ (reference sequence). CDR3 length: 17 amino acids. Trimming took 1 base from V and 0 from J, leaving 13 bases between them. CDR3 in amino acids: CASSLGFGSSSYNEQFF. The CDR3 nucleotides read TGTGCCAGCAGCTTAGGGTTTGGGAGTAGCTCCTACAATGAGCAGTTCTTC.

This clonotype was counted only a few times. The J gene is TRBJ1-5, the V gene TRBV6-2 or TRBV6-3; D may be TRBD1 (5 bases). The V end lost 0 bases, the J end lost 3 bases, and 6 bases lay between the germline ends. The CDR3 contains 14 residues. Germline assignment: CDR1 MNHEY and CDR2 SVGEGT. Written as DNA, the CDR3 is TGTGCCAGCAGTTACTCGGGGCCCAATCAGCCCCAGCATTTT. Its protein is CASSYSGPNQPQHF.

In its sample, this clonotype was seen a few times. The J gene is TRBJ2-3, the V gene TRBV6-2 or TRBV6-3; possible D gene TRBD2, 6 bases. Looked up from germline, CDR1 is MNHEY and CDR2 is SVGEGT. The CDR3 loop spans 13 amino acids. V lost 6 bases to trimming and J lost 3 bases, with 10 bases between them. CDR3 sequence reads: CASRVGSTDTQYF. The CDR3 DNA follows: TGTGCCAGCAGGGTCGGGAGTACAGATACGCAGTATTTT.

In its sample, this clonotype was seen a few times. The chain is built from TRBV7-2 and TRBJ2-3; D ambiguous. Between the trimmed V and J ends, which lost 5 bases and 0 bases, there was a span of 12 bases. The germline V gene encodes CDR1 SGHTA and CDR2 FQGNSA. The CDR3 totals 15 residues. The CDR3 spells CASSPLGISTDTQYF. As DNA, the CDR3 is TGTGCCAGCAGCCCCCTAGGAATTAGCACAGATACGCAGTATTTT.

This clonotype was seen more than once but under ten times. This chain connects TRBV20-1 to TRBJ2-3; TRBD2 might be the D (6 bases). Per the germline V gene, CDR1 is DFQATT and CDR2 is SNEGSKA (reference sequence). Between the trimmed V and J ends, which lost 3 bases and 3 bases, there was a span of 16 bases. The CDR3 consists of 15 residues. CDR3 residues: CSASSSAGLTDTQYF. In DNA form, the CDR3 reads TGCAGTGCTAGTTCTAGCGCGGGCTTGACAGATACGCAGTATTTT.

This clonotype was recorded at least ten times. The chain carries TRBV7-9 and TRBJ2-7; 13 bases match TRBD2. Germline V gene data show CDR1 as SEHNR and CDR2 as FQNEAQ (reference sequence). The V and J ends lost 1 base and 5 bases, in that order; junction bases with no gene match: 2. The CDR3 sequence is 15 residues long. DNA of the CDR3: TGTGCCAGCAGCTTAGTGACTAGCGGGAGGAACGAGCAGTACTTC. The encoded protein is CASSLVTSGRNEQYF.

This clonotype was counted between two and nine times. The rearrangement uses TRBV12-3 or TRBV12-4 and TRBJ1-6; D is unresolved. The CDR3 consists of 13 residues. V was shortened by 5 bases and J by 10 bases, with 12 bases between the two germline ends. CDR3 loop: CASSDAGSSPLHF. CDR3 bases: TGTGCCAGCAGTGACGCGGGCAGCTCACCCCTCCACTTT.

This clonotype has only a few counts. The chain uses TRBV6-2 or TRBV6-3 and TRBJ2-1; 10 nucleotides line up with TRBD1. J was trimmed by 8 bases and V by 5 bases; bases with no gene match: 12. The germline gives CDR1 MNHEY, CDR2 SVGEGT. This CDR3 is built from 16 residues. The CDR3 nucleotides read TGTGCCAGCAGTGATCCTAGAGACAGGGGGCGCCATGAGCAGTTCTTC. Translated: CASSDPRDRGRHEQFF.

The sample holds a few counts of this clonotype. The J gene is TRBJ1-1, the V gene TRBV12-3 or TRBV12-4, with D maybe TRBD1 (6 bases). V lost 6 bases and J lost 1, with 12 bases in between. This CDR3 region has 14 residues. CDR3 sequence: CASSNRDTNTEAFF. CDR3 in DNA: TGTGCCAGCAGCAACCGGGACACGAACACTGAAGCTTTCTTT.